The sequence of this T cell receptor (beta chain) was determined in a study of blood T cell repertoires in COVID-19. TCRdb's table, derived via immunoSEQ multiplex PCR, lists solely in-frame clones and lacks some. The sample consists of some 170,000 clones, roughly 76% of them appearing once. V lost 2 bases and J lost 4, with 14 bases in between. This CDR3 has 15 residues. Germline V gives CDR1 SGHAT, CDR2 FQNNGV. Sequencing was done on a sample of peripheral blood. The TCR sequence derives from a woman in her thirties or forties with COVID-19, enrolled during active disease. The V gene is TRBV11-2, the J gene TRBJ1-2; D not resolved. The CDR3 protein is CASSLYLGRPYGYTF. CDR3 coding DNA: TGTGCCAGCAGCTTATATCTGGGCAGGCCCTATGGCTACACCTTC.